The 25 T cell receptor beta chains below all came from one sample that was sequenced in a study of shared clonotypes between healthy human individuals. Method: immunoSEQ multiplex PCR; TCRdb's copy keeps in-frame clones and lacks some. Altogether 2 million or so clones are present, 90% to 95% being singletons, with the ten largest covering more than 0.1%. The sample was naive CD4+ T cells sorted from blood. Sample subset: CD45RA+ positively selected. The receptors were sampled from a man younger than 35 in good health.

The J gene is TRBJ2-7, the V gene TRBV6-1, with D perhaps TRBD1 (5 bases). CDR3 size: 15 residues. V lost 0 bases and J 6 bases, leaving 15 bases between the germline ends. CDR1 is MNHNS and CDR2 is SASEGT in the germline V gene. This CDR3 reads CASSEALRVSGEQYF. The CDR3 nucleotides read TGTGCCAGCAGTGAAGCGCTCAGGGTCTCGGGCGAGCAGTACTTC.

The J gene is TRBJ1-4, the V gene TRBV2; D gene uncertain. The length of the CDR3 is 15 residues. Per germline, CDR1 SNHLY and CDR2 FYNNEI. V was pared by 7 bases and J by 0 bases, with 12 bases between. CDR3 in amino acids: CASTGQAATNEKLFF. The CDR3 DNA reads TGTGCCAGCACCGGGCAGGCAGCAACTAATGAAAAACTGTTTTTT.

V and J are TRBV28 and TRBJ1-2; D perhaps matches TRBD1 (5 bases). The CDR3 sequence is 13 residues long. The germline CDR1 and CDR2 sequences are MDHEN and SYDVKM. Trimming shortened V by 7 bases and J by 2 bases, and 11 bases separated the two germline ends. CDR3 nucleotides: TGTGCCAGCAAGGGACGGACAAACTATGGCTACACCTTC. It yields the protein CASKGRTNYGYTF.

In regard to this clone: The sample holds other DNA sequences that translate to the same CDR3. V and J are TRBV6-5 and TRBJ2-7; possibly TRBD1 or TRBD2 for D (5 bases each). V was trimmed by 6 bases and J by 4 bases, leaving 13 bases between them. This CDR3 contains 13 residues. The V gene's germline CDR1 is MNHEY and CDR2 SVGAGI. The CDR3 nucleotides read TGTGCCAGCAGCCAGGGACCGTCATACGAGCAGTACTTC. Translation gives CASSQGPSYEQYF.

This clone has a single count. The chain recombines TRBV6-1 with TRBJ1-1; D is ambiguous. The CDR3 has 14 amino acids. CDR1 and CDR2 (germline): MNHNS, SASEGT. V gave up 2 bases and J gave up 1 base, with 8 bases separating them. The CDR3 spells CASSELPANTEAFF. For the CDR3, the DNA is TGTGCCAGCAGTGAACTGCCCGCGAACACTGAAGCTTTCTTT.

Note on this clone: Germline is not matched at one junction end, which may reflect a read error. V and J are TRBV30 and TRBJ2-5; no firm D call. The CDR3 has 13 amino acids. The germline V gene has CDR1 GTSNPN and CDR2 SVGIG (reference sequence). In DNA form, the CDR3 reads TGTGCCTGGAGTGTTCTTTCCCAAGGGACCCAGTACTTC. Protein product: CAWSVLSQGTQYF.

CDR3 sequence (DNA): TGTGCCAGCAGCCCACCCGCCCCGTACAATGAGCAGTTCTTC. The encoded protein is CASSPPAPYNEQFF. This chain uses TRBV7-2 with TRBJ2-1; D not certain. The CDR3 runs to 14 residues. Per germline, CDR1 SGHTA and CDR2 FQGNSA. Trimming shortened V by 5 bases and J by 4 bases, and 12 bases separated the two germline ends.

This chain uses TRBV29-1 with TRBJ2-2, with TRBD2 matching 10 bases. V trimming: 7 bases; J trimming: 6 bases; junction bases outside the gene matches: 11. Looked up from germline, CDR1 is SQVTM and CDR2 is ANQGSEA. This CDR3 is 15 amino acids long. The chain's CDR3 is CSAQAGGPGPGELFF. The DNA for the CDR3 is TGCAGCGCCCAAGCGGGAGGGCCCGGCCCCGGGGAGCTGTTTTTT.

The rearrangement links TRBV6-1 to TRBJ2-7; either TRBD1 or TRBD2 may fit D (5 bases each). The CDR3 totals 14 residues. The V end lost 3 bases, the J end lost 7 bases, and 16 bases lay between the germline ends. The germline V gene has CDR1 MNHNS and CDR2 SASEGT. CDR3 loop: CASSDRDGRAEQYF. The CDR3 nucleotides read TGTGCCAGCAGTGACCGGGACGGACGAGCGGAGCAGTACTTC.

The chain links TRBV9 to TRBJ2-7; TRBD1 aligns across 9 bases. The germline CDR1 and CDR2 sequences are SGDLS and YYNGEE. V lost 6 bases and J lost 1; bases outside the gene matches: 8. The CDR3 runs 15 residues. CDR3 bases: TGTGCCAGCAACCCGGGACAGGGTTCGTCCTACGAGCAGTACTTC. This encodes CASNPGQGSSYEQYF.

This rearrangement joins TRBV4-3 to TRBJ2-1, with D hard to call. CDR1 and CDR2 from the germline V gene are LGHNA and YSLEER. The V end lost 4 bases, the J end lost 6 bases, and 16 bases lay between the germline ends. The length of the CDR3 is 15 residues. CDR3 in DNA: TGCGCCAGCAGCCCCCGGATCTCAAACGGCAATGAGCAGTTCTTC. Protein product: CASSPRISNGNEQFF.

The J gene is TRBJ2-2, the V gene TRBV28; 10 nucleotides line up with TRBD1. V dropped 3 bases and J dropped 6; count of bases not matched to a gene: 7. Looked up from germline, CDR1 is MDHEN and CDR2 is SYDVKM. The CDR3 is 16 residues long. CDR3 protein: CASSFVTGGASGELFF. The CDR3 nucleotides are TGTGCCAGCAGTTTCGTGACAGGGGGCGCATCCGGGGAGCTGTTTTTT.

The V gene is TRBV18, the J gene TRBJ2-3, with a possible D match to TRBD1 (5 bases). This CDR3 comprises 15 residues. Germline V gives CDR1 KGHSH, CDR2 LQKENI. With 3 bases removed from V and 0 bases from J, the gap between germline ends came to 10 bases. The CDR3 region is CASSPTTASTDTQYF. CDR3 nucleotide sequence: TGTGCCAGCTCACCTACGACAGCGAGCACAGATACGCAGTATTTT.

This chain uses TRBV4-1 with TRBJ2-5, with D possibly being TRBD2 (5 bases). With 1 base removed from V and 1 base from J, the gap between germline ends came to 10 bases. Germline V gene lookup returns CDR1 MGHRA and CDR2 YSYEKL. This CDR3 spans 15 amino acids. For the CDR3, the DNA is TGCGCCAGCAGCCAAGGAGGGAAGGGCCAAGAGACCCAGTACTTC. Amino acid sequence: CASSQGGKGQETQYF.

The J gene is TRBJ1-3, the V gene TRBV30; D might be TRBD1 (5 bases). Between the trimmed V and J ends, which lost 3 bases and 3 bases, there was a span of 18 bases. CDR1 GTSNPN and CDR2 SVGIG come from the germline V gene (reference sequence). The CDR3 length is 16 residues. The CDR3 loop is CAWRGRGPSDGNTIYF. In DNA, the CDR3 is TGTGCCTGGAGAGGGAGGGGACCATCGGATGGAAACACCATATATTTT.

The chain is built from TRBV5-1 and TRBJ1-4, with D possibly TRBD1 on 5 matching bases. Trimming left V 5 bases short and J 1 base short, with 9 bases between. Germline V lookup: CDR1 SGHRS, CDR2 YFSETQ. The CDR3 has 14 residues. For the CDR3, the DNA is TGCGCCAGCAGACCCGGGGGAACTAATGAAAAACTGTTTTTT. Translation: CASRPGGTNEKLFF.

As regards this clone: Additional DNA sequences in this sample encode the identical CDR3. The J gene is TRBJ2-1, the V gene TRBV10-1; 9 positions match TRBD2. V lost 0 bases to trimming and J lost 4 bases; unmatched junction nucleotides: 4. CDR1 WNHNN and CDR2 SYGVQD come from the germline V gene (reference sequence). This CDR3 has 16 amino acids. The CDR3 loop is CASSESRAGGYNEQFF. Written as DNA, the CDR3 is TGCGCCAGCAGTGAGTCTAGGGCGGGGGGGTACAATGAGCAGTTCTTC.

This chain uses TRBV4-1 with TRBJ1-4; D remains ambiguous. V shed 1 base and J shed 5 bases, with 8 bases lying between them. Looked up from germline, CDR1 is MGHRA and CDR2 is YSYEKL. The CDR3 is made up of 14 amino acids. This CDR3 is CASSQVLVNEKLFF. CDR3 sequence (DNA): TGCGCCAGCAGCCAAGTTCTCGTAAATGAAAAACTGTTTTTT.

The count of this clone is one. CDR3 protein: CASSLLDTRSNTQYF. The DNA for the CDR3 is TGTGCCAGCAGCTTACTGGACACCCGTTCAAATACGCAGTATTTT. The genes are TRBV7-9 and TRBJ2-3, with D maybe TRBD1 (5 bases). Germline CDR1 and CDR2: SEHNR and FQNEAQ (reference sequence). The ends were cut back, 2 bases at V and 7 bases at J, with 16 bases in the middle. This CDR3 is built from 15 residues. Drawing the rest from reference TRBV7-9 and TRBJ2-3, the complete variable domain is DTGVSQNPRHKITKRGQNVTFRCDPISEHNRLYWYRQTLGQGPEFLTYFQNEAQLEKSRLLSDRFSAERPKGSFSTLEIQRTEQGDSAMYLCASSLLDTRSNTQYFGPGTRLTVL.

The chain uses TRBV5-1 and TRBJ2-7; the D is unclear. This CDR3 is 16 amino acids long. The V end lost 0 bases, the J end lost 0 bases, and 13 bases lay between the germline ends. The germline V gene encodes CDR1 SGHRS and CDR2 YFSETQ. CDR3 sequence: CASSLGSSTSSYEQYF. The CDR3 nucleotides are TGCGCCAGCAGCTTGGGTTCCAGTACAAGCTCCTACGAGCAGTACTTC.

CDR3 region: CASTTGQLNTGELFF. Here the CDR3 DNA reads TGTGCCAGCACCACGGGACAGCTTAACACCGGGGAGCTGTTTTTT. The chain links TRBV11-2 to TRBJ2-2, with TRBD1 matching over 7 bases. The CDR3 sequence is 15 residues long. The V gene's germline CDR1 is SGHAT and CDR2 FQNNGV. V was pared by 7 bases and J by 2 bases, with 7 bases of the junction left unmatched.

The chain combines TRBV6-1 with TRBJ2-5; 10 positions agree with TRBD1. The V and J ends lost 2 bases and 5 bases, in that order; junction bases with no gene match: 8. The CDR3 totals 16 residues. CDR1 is MNHNS, CDR2 SASEGT, per germline. The CDR3 DNA follows: TGTGCCAGCAGTGAATATGGACAGGGGGTTTGGGAGACCCAGTACTTC. It specifies CASSEYGQGVWETQYF.

The chain recombines TRBV7-8 with TRBJ1-2, with D unresolved. Germline assignment: CDR1 SGHVS and CDR2 FQNEAQ. CDR3 size: 14 residues. V lost 1 base and J lost 4, with 10 bases in between. The chain's CDR3 is CASSLGELAYGYTF. CDR3 coding DNA: TGTGCCAGCAGCTTAGGGGAGCTGGCCTATGGCTACACCTTC.

The V call is TRBV28, the J call TRBJ1-2, with D tentatively TRBD1 (5 bases). This CDR3 region has 13 residues. Germline V gives CDR1 MDHEN, CDR2 SYDVKM. Trimming pared 6 bases from V and 0 bases from J, leaving 8 bases between. The CDR3 DNA follows: TGTGCCAGCAGGGGACCATCTAACTATGGCTACACCTTC. Residues: CASRGPSNYGYTF.

The J gene is TRBJ2-1, the V gene TRBV10-2; 8 nucleotides agree with TRBD2. V shed 7 bases, J shed 2 bases, and the junction held 7 bases outside the gene matches. Germline V gives CDR1 WSHSY, CDR2 SAAADI. The CDR3 totals 15 residues. The CDR3 bases are TGCGCCAGCACCCACGTCGGGGGGGCCTACAATGAGCAGTTCTTC. Its translation: CASTHVGGAYNEQFF.